The 12 T cell receptor beta chains in this list originate from one sample, sequenced in a study of blood T cells in healthy people across ages. Alongside a J-beta primer mix, a sample-barcoded 5' primer served in a second PCR lasting roughly 7 to 11 cycles. TCRdb fed the 5' RACE reads into MiXCR, producing one record per CDR3 protein. This table holds about 680,000 distinct CDR3 sequences, about 52% found once. The specimen sequenced was blood. These TCRs come from a woman aged 60-70 years in good health.

This clonotype was detected only a few times. The chain couples TRBV5-5 to TRBJ2-1; 12 bases match TRBD2. The J segment lost 6 bases and the V segment lost 4 bases, leaving 5 bases of the junction unmatched. Germline-derived CDR1 and CDR2 are SGHKS and YYEKEE (reference sequence). This CDR3 comprises 15 residues. Here the CDR3 DNA reads TGTGCCAGCAGCCAAGGACTAGCGGGACTCAATGAGCAGTTCTTC. It translates to CASSQGLAGLNEQFF.

V is TRBV20-1 and J is TRBJ1-5; D is ambiguous. CDR3 size: 16 residues. V was trimmed by 0 bases and J by 3 bases, leaving 15 bases between them. Per germline, CDR1 DFQATT and CDR2 SNEGSKA (reference sequence). This chain's CDR3 is CSARDRIAGFNQPQHF. CDR3 DNA sequence: TGCAGTGCTAGAGATCGAATAGCGGGGTTCAATCAGCCCCAGCATTTT.

This chain links TRBV7-3 with TRBJ1-1; D not certain. This CDR3 contains 13 residues. Trimming removed 2 bases from V and 5 bases from J, with 9 bases in between. Germline CDR1 SGHTA, CDR2 FQGTGA. The CDR3, as DNA: TGTGCCAGCAGCTTATTCACGAAGACTGAAGCTTTCTTT. Translation gives CASSLFTKTEAFF.

The chain has TRBV5-5 and TRBJ2-1, with D possibly called TRBD1 or TRBD2 (6 bases each). Trimming pared 0 bases from V and 9 bases from J, leaving 10 bases between. The CDR3 is 13 amino acids. CDR1 is SGHKS and CDR2 is YYEKEE in the germline V gene (reference sequence). The CDR3 DNA sequence: TGTGCCAGCAGCTTGGGGGGGGCGATTGAGCAGTTCTTC. Protein: CASSLGGAIEQFF.

The V and J genes are TRBV28 and TRBJ2-1; 10 bases fit TRBD2. Trimming removed 6 bases from V and 3 bases from J; junction bases left unmatched: 17. The CDR3 runs to 19 residues. Germline V gene lookup returns CDR1 MDHEN and CDR2 SYDVKM. The CDR3 sequence is CASRTWLKGGTSDYNEQFF. The CDR3 coding sequence is TGTGCCAGCAGGACATGGTTGAAGGGGGGGACTAGCGACTACAATGAGCAGTTCTTC. Together with reference TRBV28 and TRBJ2-1, the CDR3 gives the full variable domain: DVKVTQSSRYLVKRTGEKVFLECVQDMDHENMFWYRQDPGLGLRLIYFSYDVKMKEKGDIPEGYSVSREKKERFSLILESASTNQTSMYLCASRTWLKGGTSDYNEQFFGPGTRLTVL.

This clonotype was counted a few times. This may come from a read error, since a much larger clone is one base off. The chain combines TRBV25-1 with TRBJ2-7; TRBD2 matches 9 bases. After removal of 6 bases from V and 0 bases from J, the junction contained 6 bases not matched to a gene. The germline gives CDR1 MGHDK, CDR2 SYGVNS. The length of the CDR3 is 15 residues. The CDR3 region is CASRGAGGSSYEQYF. CDR3 in DNA: TGTGCCAGCAGGGGAGCGGGAGGCAGCTCCTACGAGCAGTACTTC.

This chain links TRBV5-1 with TRBJ2-1, with D perhaps being TRBD1 or TRBD2 (5 bases each). The J call is doubtful: the DNA matches TRBJ2-7 better. CDR1 and CDR2 (germline): SGHRS, YFSETQ. The CDR3 spans 15 residues. DNA of the CDR3: TGCGCCAGCAGATGGGACCCTAACAATTACAATGAGCAGTACTTC. This sequence encodes CASRWDPNNYNEQYF.

This chain uses TRBV12-3 or TRBV12-4 with TRBJ1-5; D remains unclear. This CDR3 region has 12 residues. V dropped 3 bases and J dropped 6 bases, with 6 bases sitting between them. CDR3 coding DNA: TGTGCCAGCAGTTTTTACCGTCAGCCCCAGCATTTT. Translated: CASSFYRQPQHF.

The V gene is TRBV7-9, the J gene TRBJ2-7, with 7 positions matching TRBD1. The CDR3 totals 15 residues. Losses at the gene ends were 2 bases for V and 7 bases for J; bases not matched to a gene: 11. Per germline, CDR1 SEHNR and CDR2 FQNEAQ (reference sequence). CDR3 sequence: CASSLRERGLEEQYF. CDR3 coding DNA: TGTGCCAGCAGCTTAAGAGAAAGGGGGCTGGAGGAGCAGTACTTC.

This clonotype was seen a handful of times. V and J are TRBV25-1 and TRBJ1-2; D not resolved. Trimming took 4 bases from V and 2 from J, leaving 5 bases between them. The germline gives CDR1 MGHDK, CDR2 SYGVNS. The length of the CDR3 is 12 residues. The CDR3 is CASSALNYGYTF. The CDR3 DNA sequence: TGTGCCAGCAGTGCCCTCAACTATGGCTACACCTTC.

The chain carries TRBV6-2 or TRBV6-3 and TRBJ2-3; D is ambiguous. CDR1 MNHEY and CDR2 SVGEGT come from the germline V gene. There are 13 residues in the CDR3. The germline V and J ends were trimmed by 6 bases and 8 bases, with 15 bases remaining between them. CDR3 protein: CASSNLGKGTQYF. CDR3 DNA sequence: TGTGCCAGCAGCAACCTAGGGAAGGGTACGCAGTATTTT.

This clonotype has more than one count but fewer than ten. The gene calls are TRBV20-1 and TRBJ2-1; 7 positions agree with TRBD2. Germline values: CDR1 DFQATT, CDR2 SNEGSKA (reference sequence). Trimming cost V 1 base and J 9 bases; bases outside gene matches: 9. This CDR3 is 14 amino acids long. The DNA for the CDR3 is TGCAGTGCTAGAGTGGCGGGAGAATACGGTGAGCAGTTCTTC. It translates to CSARVAGEYGEQFF.